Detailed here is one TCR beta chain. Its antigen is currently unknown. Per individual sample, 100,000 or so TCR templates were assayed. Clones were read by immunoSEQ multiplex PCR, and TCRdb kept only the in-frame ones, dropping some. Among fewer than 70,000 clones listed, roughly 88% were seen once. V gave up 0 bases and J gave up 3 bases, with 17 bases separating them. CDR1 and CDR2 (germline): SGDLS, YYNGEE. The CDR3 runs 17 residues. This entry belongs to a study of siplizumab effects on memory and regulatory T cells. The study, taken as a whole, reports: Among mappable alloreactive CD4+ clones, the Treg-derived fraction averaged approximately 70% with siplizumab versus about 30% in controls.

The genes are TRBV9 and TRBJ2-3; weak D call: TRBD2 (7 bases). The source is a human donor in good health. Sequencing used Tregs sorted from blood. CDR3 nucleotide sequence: TGTGCCAGCAGCGTAGCGGGAAGGGGGGGCATGACAGATACGCAGTATTTT. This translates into CASSVAGRGGMTDTQYF.